One sample yielded the 3 T cell receptor beta chains listed below, sequenced in a study of cytomegalovirus exposure and HLA in healthy donors. 60 Vbeta and 13 Jbeta primers were used in PCR. The protocol was immunoSEQ multiplex PCR, while the TCRdb copy is restricted to in-frame clones and leaves out a portion. The sample gives around 190,000 clones, 65% to 80% of which show up once; 4.4% is in the top ten. Sequencing was carried out using PBMCs. Every receptor here comes from a woman in her twenties or thirties in good health and CMV-seropositive.

This sequence joins TRBV7-9 and TRBJ1-5, with D perhaps matching TRBD1 (6 bases). This CDR3 has 14 amino acids. The ends were cut back, 1 base at V and 7 bases at J, with 11 bases in the middle. CDR1 is SEHNR, CDR2 FQNEAQ, per germline (reference sequence). For the CDR3, the DNA is TGTGCCAGCAGCTTAGAACAGGGCGCACAGCCCCAGCATTTT. Translation gives CASSLEQGAQPQHF.

In nucleotides, the CDR3 is TGTGCCAGCTCGCAGGGGGCTCCAGGGGAGACCCAGTACTTC. Amino acids: CASSQGAPGETQYF. The chain carries TRBV18 and TRBJ2-5; TRBD1 matches at 8 bases. V lost 6 bases and J lost 5; bases outside the gene matches: 8. This CDR3 contains 14 residues. Germline V lookup: CDR1 KGHSH, CDR2 LQKENI.

The chain recombines TRBV4-3 with TRBJ2-3; tentatively, D is TRBD2 (5 bases). Germline V CDR1 and CDR2: LGHNA, YSLEER. Trimming pared 2 bases from V and 0 bases from J, leaving 9 bases between. This CDR3 has 15 residues. The CDR3: CASSQRGRSTDTQYF. In nucleotides, the CDR3 is TGCGCCAGCAGCCAACGCGGGCGCAGCACAGATACGCAGTATTTT.